The 18 T cell receptor beta chains presented below share a single source sample, sequenced in a study of shared clonotypes between healthy human individuals (dated by TCRdb to 2018 to 2020). CD8 naive samples consisted of CD45RO-negative cells that were positively selected for CCR7, yielding a CD45RA+CCR7+ population without TemRA cells. Receptor libraries were prepared by the immunoSEQ multiplex PCR assay. What TCRdb holds here is the immuneACCESS table cut down to in-frame rearrangements. Part of the clones is not present; checked against another copy, under half of the missing clones reflect an unresolved V gene, and the others are unexplained. This sample comprises more than 500,000 clones, around 96% of them detected only once. Together, the top ten hold approximately 0.11% of the sample. What was sequenced was naive CD8+ T cells sorted from blood. Taken with the paper, the label for cell subset or site translates to: CD45RA+CCR7+. Source of these receptors: a woman in her twenties or thirties in good health.

V usage is TRBV6-5 and J usage is TRBJ2-2; D is unclear. Germline V gene sequence: CDR1 MNHEY, CDR2 SVGAGI. The CDR3 sequence is 14 residues long. Trimming removed 3 bases from V and 5 bases from J, with 10 bases in between. The chain's CDR3 is CASSYVVGTGELFF. CDR3 nucleotides: TGTGCCAGCAGTTATGTCGTAGGGACCGGGGAGCTGTTTTTT.

This chain joins TRBV2 and TRBJ2-7; TRBD2 aligns across 10 bases. Trimming took 8 bases from V and 4 from J; bases not matched to a gene: 5. This CDR3 comprises 13 residues. The germline V gene encodes CDR1 SNHLY and CDR2 FYNNEI. The CDR3 loop reads CASGASGSYEQYF. CDR3 DNA sequence: TGTGCCAGCGGGGCTAGCGGGAGTTACGAGCAGTACTTC.

This CDR3 reads CSVAPRPNTEAFF. The CDR3 DNA follows: TGCAGCGTTGCCCCCAGGCCTAACACTGAAGCTTTCTTT. The V gene is TRBV29-1, the J gene TRBJ1-1, with D uncertain. The CDR3 has 13 amino acids. The germline V gene has CDR1 SQVTM and CDR2 ANQGSEA. Trimming pared 4 bases from V and 2 bases from J, leaving 11 bases between.

V and J are TRBV28 and TRBJ2-7; 8 nucleotides align to TRBD2. Trimming took 4 bases from V and 6 from J; bases not matched to a gene: 11. The CDR3 has 15 amino acids. Germline values: CDR1 MDHEN, CDR2 SYDVKM. CDR3 loop: CASSSSPSGGSEQYF. The DNA of the CDR3 is TGTGCCAGCAGTTCCTCGCCGAGCGGGGGCAGCGAGCAGTACTTC.

Concerning this clone itself: The sample holds other DNA sequences that translate to the same CDR3. The J gene is TRBJ1-5, the V gene TRBV11-1, with D unresolved. The germline V gene has CDR1 SGHAT and CDR2 FQDESV (reference sequence). There are 13 residues in the CDR3. Trimming shortened V by 3 bases and J by 3 bases, and 6 bases separated the two germline ends. CDR3 nucleotide sequence: TGTGCCAGCAGCTTGTCCCCCAATCAGCCCCAGCATTTT. Translated: CASSLSPNQPQHF.

The chain uses TRBV6-5 and TRBJ2-2; D call uncertain. This CDR3 has 15 amino acids. Trimming shortened V by 3 bases and J by 1 base, and 9 bases separated the two germline ends. CDR1 MNHEY and CDR2 SVGAGI come from the germline V gene. As DNA, the CDR3 is TGTGCCAGCAGTTATCTGCCAGTGAACACCGGGGAGCTGTTTTTT. It encodes CASSYLPVNTGELFF.

The chain carries TRBV19 and TRBJ1-3; D is undetermined. Per germline, CDR1 LNHDA and CDR2 SQIVND (reference sequence). CDR3 size: 12 residues. V shed 5 bases and J shed 0 bases, with 2 bases lying between them. CDR3 sequence (DNA): TGTGCCAGTAGTCCCTCTGGAAACACCATATATTTT. This codes for CASSPSGNTIYF.

The genes are TRBV4-1 and TRBJ2-7; D is ambiguous. Deletions cut 1 base from V and 0 bases from J, with 4 bases between. This CDR3 has 13 residues. Germline V CDR1 and CDR2: MGHRA, YSYEKL. CDR3 residues: CASSQARSYEQYF. For the CDR3, the DNA is TGCGCCAGCAGCCAAGCCCGCTCCTACGAGCAGTACTTC.

The CDR3 loop reads CASSQGLADTQYF. CDR3 in DNA: TGTGCCAGCAGCCAGGGACTCGCAGATACGCAGTATTTT. The rearrangement uses TRBV2 and TRBJ2-3, with D possibly matching TRBD2 (6 bases). The germline gives CDR1 SNHLY, CDR2 FYNNEI. The CDR3 is made up of 13 amino acids. Trimming took off 6 bases at V and 4 bases at J, with 11 bases between the two ends.

The rearrangement uses TRBV28 and TRBJ1-2; no firm D call. Germline values: CDR1 MDHEN, CDR2 SYDVKM. The V end lost 10 bases, the J end lost 2 bases, and 20 bases lay between the germline ends. This CDR3 is 15 amino acids long. The DNA for the CDR3 is TGTGCCACCACTTTACATATAGGGAAGAACTATGGCTACACCTTC. It yields the protein CATTLHIGKNYGYTF.

The rearrangement links TRBV9 to TRBJ2-3; maybe TRBD2 (6 bases). The CDR3 loop spans 17 amino acids. Germline V gives CDR1 SGDLS, CDR2 YYNGEE. Trimming shortened V by 0 bases and J by 3 bases, and 17 bases separated the two germline ends. The CDR3 nucleotides are TGTGCCAGCAGCGTAGGGTTAGCGGCCGGAGTTACAGATACGCAGTATTTT. As protein: CASSVGLAAGVTDTQYF.

This clone came up once. The J gene is TRBJ2-5, the V gene TRBV6-5, with a weak D call TRBD2 (6 bases). Trimming cost V 0 bases and J 5 bases, with 7 bases left between them. The CDR3 covers 13 residues. Germline V gene lookup returns CDR1 MNHEY and CDR2 SVGAGI. The CDR3 spells CASSYSGRETQYF. Here the CDR3 DNA reads TGTGCCAGCAGTTACTCGGGGAGGGAGACCCAGTACTTC.

This clone was observed once. CDR3 region: CASSGGYGDYEQYF. The CDR3, as DNA: TGTGCCAGCAGTGGGGGGTACGGGGACTACGAGCAGTACTTC. The rearrangement uses TRBV28 and TRBJ2-7, with a tentative D call TRBD2 (6 bases). Trimming removed 5 bases from V and 3 bases from J, with 14 bases in between. The CDR3 extends over 14 amino acids. Germline values: CDR1 MDHEN, CDR2 SYDVKM.

V gene TRBV13 combines with J gene TRBJ1-4; D gene ambiguous. The germline V gene has CDR1 PRHDT and CDR2 FYEKMQ (reference sequence). The length of the CDR3 is 13 residues. Trimming cost V 0 bases and J 12 bases, with 11 bases left between them. The CDR3 spells CASSLGDRVELFF. In DNA form, the CDR3 reads TGTGCCAGCAGCTTAGGTGATAGGGTTGAACTGTTTTTT.

The sample holds one count of this clone. The J gene is TRBJ2-7, the V gene TRBV2; TRBD2 agrees at 7 bases. The CDR3 extends over 14 amino acids. Germline CDR1 SNHLY, CDR2 FYNNEI. After removal of 10 bases from V and 2 bases from J, the junction contained 11 bases not matched to a gene. CDR3 amino acids: CATGGWDSTYEQYF. CDR3 DNA sequence: TGTGCCACCGGGGGGTGGGATTCAACCTACGAGCAGTACTTC.

CDR3 coding DNA: TGTGCCAGCAGTCCTCAGTCCACCTACGAGCAGTACTTC. This gives the protein CASSPQSTYEQYF. V is TRBV28 and J is TRBJ2-7, with D unresolved. Trimming removed 5 bases from V and 2 bases from J, with 10 bases in between. Germline V gives CDR1 MDHEN, CDR2 SYDVKM. The CDR3 length is 13 residues.

V gene TRBV28 combines with J gene TRBJ1-2; 8 bases match TRBD1. The CDR3 has 15 residues. V was pared by 2 bases and J by 8 bases, with 10 bases of the junction left unmatched. Germline loops: CDR1 MDHEN, CDR2 SYDVKM. CDR3: CASSLARTGKFGYTF. DNA of the CDR3: TGTGCCAGCAGTTTAGCGAGGACAGGGAAGTTCGGCTACACCTTC.

This clone is a singleton in its sample. The chain employs TRBV4-1 and TRBJ2-4, with 11 bases that match TRBD2. CDR3 length: 16 residues. The V gene's germline CDR1 is MGHRA and CDR2 YSYEKL. Trimming at V came to 1 base and at J to 8 bases, leaving 7 bases not matched to a gene. The CDR3 DNA follows: TGCGCCAGCAGCCAAGGGAGACTAGCGGGATTTGACATTCAGTACTTC. Protein: CASSQGRLAGFDIQYF.